What follows are 20 T cell receptor beta chains derived from one specimen sequenced in a study of early T cells in non-severe SARS-CoV-2 infection. MiXCR, applied by TCRdb to the 5' RACE reads, yields one record per CDR3 protein. The table has about 30,000 distinct CDR3 sequences, approximately 5.1% seen once; the top ten hold approximately 25%. The sample consisted of whole blood. The receptors originated from an adult who was a healthcare worker with PCR-confirmed SARS-CoV-2 infection or an uninfected control (not recorded which).

By sample fraction, this clonotype is medium-sized. The chain joins TRBV20-1 to TRBJ2-1; 8 bases match TRBD2. The CDR3 totals 14 residues. The V segment lost 7 bases and the J segment 0 bases; nucleotides outside the gene matches: 5. Germline V CDR1 and CDR2: DFQATT, SNEGSKA (reference sequence). CDR3 protein: CSVLGTSSYNEQFF. The CDR3 DNA reads TGCAGTGTCCTCGGGACTAGCTCCTACAATGAGCAGTTCTTC.

This clonotype was detected a few times. This chain links TRBV5-1 with TRBJ2-2; D unresolved. With 3 bases removed from V and 2 bases from J, the gap between germline ends came to 2 bases. The CDR3 has 12 amino acids. In germline, CDR1 is SGHRS, CDR2 YFSETQ. The DNA of the CDR3 is TGCGCCAGCAGCTACAACACCGGGGAGCTGTTTTTT. Amino acid sequence: CASSYNTGELFF.

This clonotype appeared many times. This chain uses TRBV30 with TRBJ1-5; 8 positions agree with TRBD1. The length of the CDR3 is 14 residues. After removal of 2 bases from V and 7 bases from J, the junction contained 7 bases not matched to a gene. Germline V gene lookup returns CDR1 GTSNPN and CDR2 SVGIG (reference sequence). CDR3 sequence reads: CAWSTQGVGQPQHF. The CDR3 DNA follows: TGTGCCTGGAGTACACAGGGGGTGGGGCAGCCCCAGCATTTT. The whole variable domain, filled in from reference TRBV30 and TRBJ1-5, reads SQTIHQWPATLVQPVGSPLSLECTVEGTSNPNLYWYRQAAGRGLQLLFYSVGIGQISSEVPQNLSASRPQDRQFILSSKKLLLSDSGFYLCAWSTQGVGQPQHFGDGTRLSIL.

In its sample, this clonotype was seen a few times. This chain joins TRBV5-4 and TRBJ2-1; 11 nucleotides align to TRBD2. This CDR3 comprises 15 residues. CDR1 is SGHNT and CDR2 is YYREEE in the germline V gene (reference sequence). The V segment lost 0 bases and the J segment 8 bases; nucleotides outside the gene matches: 4. The CDR3 DNA is TGTGCCAGCAGCTTGGTAGCGGGGGGGTTGCATGAGCAGTTCTTC. Protein: CASSLVAGGLHEQFF. Together with reference TRBV5-4 and TRBJ2-1, the CDR3 gives the full variable domain: ETGVTQSPTHLIKTRGQQVTLRCSSQSGHNTVSWYQQALGQGPQFIFQYYREEENGRGNFPPRFSGLQFPNYSSELNVNALELDDSALYLCASSLVAGGLHEQFFGPGTRLTVL.

This clonotype was recorded many times. This chain connects TRBV9 to TRBJ2-5; 10 positions agree with TRBD1. The CDR3 has 14 amino acids. The V gene end was trimmed by 2 bases and the J gene end by 2 bases; junction bases not matched to a gene: 0. Germline CDR1 and CDR2: SGDLS and YYNGEE. CDR3 bases: TGTGCCAGCAGCGTGGACAGGGGGCAAGAGACCCAGTACTTC. Translating it yields CASSVDRGQETQYF. Combining the CDR3 with reference TRBV9 and TRBJ2-5 gives the whole variable domain DSGVTQTPKHLITATGQRVTLRCSPRSGDLSVYWYQQSLDQGLQFLIQYYNGEERAKGNILERFSAQQFPDLHSELNLSSLELGDSALYFCASSVDRGQETQYFGPGTRLLVL.

This clonotype was seen many times. V and J are TRBV27 and TRBJ2-3; 8 positions match TRBD1. The CDR3 has 15 residues. CDR1 and CDR2 (germline): MNHEY, SMNVEV (reference sequence). Trimming cost V 5 bases and J 2 bases; bases outside gene matches: 6. The CDR3 reads CASSQTGASTDTQYF. The CDR3, as DNA: TGTGCCAGCAGTCAGACAGGGGCTTCCACAGATACGCAGTATTTT.

This clonotype was seen many times. This rearrangement joins TRBV19 to TRBJ1-2, with 7 bases identical to TRBD1. Germline-derived CDR1 and CDR2 are LNHDA and SQIVND (reference sequence). The CDR3 spans 15 residues. Trimming cost V 3 bases and J 8 bases; bases outside gene matches: 12. CDR3 coding DNA: TGTGCCAGTAGTATTGGGGACAGAACCGGGAGAGGCTACACCTTC. It yields the protein CASSIGDRTGRGYTF.

The J gene is TRBJ1-6, the V gene TRBV11-2; TRBD1 is a possible D gene (6 bases). Germline CDR1 reads SGHAT; CDR2 reads FQNNGV. This CDR3 contains 12 residues. V lost 5 bases to trimming and J lost 17 bases, with 16 bases between them. CDR3: CASSADRTTFHF. CDR3 nucleotides: TGTGCCAGCAGCGCTGACAGGACTACTTTCCACTTT.

CDR3 residues: CSARAGKGGNEQYF. For the CDR3, the DNA is TGCAGTGCTAGAGCTGGTAAAGGGGGCAACGAGCAGTACTTC. The chain combines TRBV20-1 with TRBJ2-7, with 7 nucleotides matching TRBD1. V shed 1 base, J shed 5 bases, and the junction held 8 bases outside the gene matches. The CDR3 is 14 residues long. Germline values: CDR1 DFQATT, CDR2 SNEGSKA (reference sequence).

This clonotype has at least ten counts. This chain joins TRBV6-5 and TRBJ2-3; TRBD1 is a possible D gene (6 bases). This CDR3 comprises 14 residues. Trimming took off 5 bases at V and 3 bases at J, with 12 bases between the two ends. Germline V gene sequence: CDR1 MNHEY, CDR2 SVGAGI. The CDR3 loop reads CASSPDRKTDTQYF. The CDR3 DNA reads TGTGCCAGCAGTCCGGACAGAAAGACAGATACGCAGTATTTT.

This clonotype was seen once. This sequence joins TRBV7-2 and TRBJ2-3; D gene uncertain. The CDR3 totals 14 residues. V shed 5 bases and J shed 0 bases, with 9 bases lying between them. Germline V CDR1 and CDR2: SGHTA, FQGNSA. This CDR3 is CASSPTTSTDTQYF. Written as DNA, the CDR3 is TGTGCCAGCAGCCCCACAACTAGCACAGATACGCAGTATTTT.

In its sample, this clonotype was seen many times. The gene calls are TRBV6-1 and TRBJ1-5; D remains ambiguous. CDR3 length: 12 amino acids. The germline V gene has CDR1 MNHNS and CDR2 SASEGT. V lost 2 bases, J lost 9 bases, and 8 bases lay in between. CDR3 sequence: CASSELSGPQHF. The DNA of the CDR3 is TGTGCCAGCAGTGAATTATCGGGGCCCCAGCATTTT.

This clonotype was seen a few times. The V call is TRBV4-3, the J call TRBJ1-6, with unresolved D. V dropped 2 bases and J dropped 14 bases, with 13 bases sitting between them. This CDR3 region has 13 residues. From germline, CDR1 is LGHNA and CDR2 YSLEER. CDR3 nucleotide sequence: TGCGCCAGCAGCCAAAACGAAGGTGGGACCCTCCACTTT. This codes for CASSQNEGGTLHF.

This clonotype has just a few counts. The V and J genes are TRBV2 and TRBJ2-5, with D unresolved. The length of the CDR3 is 13 residues. The germline V gene encodes CDR1 SNHLY and CDR2 FYNNEI. Between the trimmed V and J ends, which lost 6 bases and 0 bases, there was a span of 8 bases. The CDR3 nucleotides read TGTGCCAGCAGCCAAACAAACCAAGAGACCCAGTACTTC. Protein sequence: CASSQTNQETQYF. The complete variable domain, with remaining parts taken from reference TRBV2 and TRBJ2-5, reads EPEVTQTPSHQVTQMGQEVILRCVPISNHLYFYWYRQILGQKVEFLVSFYNNEISEKSEIFDDQFSVERPDGSNFTLKIRSTKLEDSAMYFCASSQTNQETQYFGPGTRLLVL.

There are many counts of this clonotype. This rearrangement joins TRBV20-1 to TRBJ1-1; no definite D call. CDR3 length: 14 amino acids. Germline CDR1 and CDR2: DFQATT and SNEGSKA (reference sequence). Deletions cut 2 bases from V and 11 bases from J, with 21 bases between. The CDR3 bases are TGCAGTGCTAGACAACCCGGCTCGGCCGAAGGTGCTTTCTTT. Translating gives CSARQPGSAEGAFF.

This clonotype was counted at least ten times. The CDR3 coding sequence is TGTGCCAGCAACCCGGACAGGGGTGTCGGCTACACCTTC. This sequence encodes CASNPDRGVGYTF. The V gene is TRBV11-2, the J gene TRBJ1-2; TRBD1 matches at 9 bases. CDR1 SGHAT and CDR2 FQNNGV come from the germline V gene. The junction had 8 bases not matched to a gene; V was cut back by 7 bases and J by 8 bases. CDR3 length equals 13 residues. Full variable domain (missing parts from reference TRBV11-2 and TRBJ1-2): EAGVAQSPRYKIIEKRQSVAFWCNPISGHATLYWYQQILGQGPKLLIQFQNNGVVDDSQLPKDRFSAERLKGVDSTLKIQPAKLEDSAVYLCASNPDRGVGYTFGSGTRLTVV.

This clonotype was seen ten or more times. This sequence joins TRBV19 and TRBJ2-7; 10 bases are a match to TRBD1. With 6 bases clipped from V and 3 bases from J, the junction kept 5 bases outside the gene matches. This CDR3 region has 14 residues. The germline V gene has CDR1 LNHDA and CDR2 SQIVND (reference sequence). The CDR3 spells CASRAGTGDYEQYF. CDR3 nucleotides: TGTGCCAGTAGAGCCGGGACAGGGGACTACGAGCAGTACTTC.

There are a few counts of this clonotype. This chain links TRBV2 with TRBJ1-2; D uncertain. The CDR3 spans 14 residues. V lost 7 bases, J lost 0 bases, and 12 bases lay in between. From germline, CDR1 is SNHLY and CDR2 FYNNEI. CDR3 nucleotide sequence: TGTGCCAGCATACGGGAACGAACTAACTATGGCTACACCTTC. Translated, it gives CASIRERTNYGYTF.

This clonotype appeared many times. The CDR3 sequence: CASSSIAGGHPYEQYF. The CDR3 region has the DNA TGTGCCAGTAGTTCCATAGCGGGAGGCCACCCCTACGAGCAGTACTTC. The chain combines TRBV19 with TRBJ2-7, with 10 bases matching TRBD2. Looked up from germline, CDR1 is LNHDA and CDR2 is SQIVND (reference sequence). The V segment lost 5 bases and the J segment 2 bases; nucleotides outside the gene matches: 9. CDR3 length: 16 amino acids.

This clonotype has ten or more counts. This chain connects TRBV7-8 to TRBJ1-2, with D maybe TRBD1 (5 bases). The CDR3 totals 20 residues. V lost 3 bases, J lost 0 bases, and 26 bases lay in between. The germline V gene encodes CDR1 SGHVS and CDR2 FQNEAQ. DNA for the CDR3: TGTGCCAGCAGCTTGGGACCACCTTTTTTTACCTCTTTAGCTAACTATGGCTACACCTTC. It specifies CASSLGPPFFTSLANYGYTF.